The present TCR beta chain was sequenced within a study of blood T cell repertoires in COVID-19. Study as a whole: Sources were T cells, B-cell-depleted T cells, or PBMCs; the material itself was cDNA or gDNA.

Patients of the Seattle cohort, enrolled during active infection, were followed longitudinally. In germline, CDR1 is LNHNV, CDR2 YYDKDF (reference sequence). Trimming removed 5 bases from V and 8 bases from J, with 6 bases in between. The CDR3 runs 11 residues. Some clones are missing from TCRdb's copy, which holds only in-frame ones; the method was immunoSEQ multiplex PCR. The profile shows approximately 250,000 clones, 88% of them singletons. The clonotype comes from an older woman with COVID-19, enrolled during active disease. The specimen was peripheral blood. J is TRBJ1-4 and V is TRBV15; D gene unclear. CDR3 amino acids: CATSSREKLFF. The CDR3 region has the DNA TGTGCCACCAGCTCCCGGGAAAAACTGTTTTTT.